This T cell receptor (beta chain) was found in a study of human T cells and chemical hapten exposure. Study context: All patients underwent weekly scalp dosing with diphenylcyclopropenone for the full roughly 25-week study. Study observations and caveats: TCRs above 1 in 1000 frequency did not change with DPC sensitization. Compared to controls, expanded TCRs made significantly more large clusters of similar CDR3s.

In this sample, this clonotype turned up many times. The antigen is undetermined. Stated time point: patch test 2, 6 weeks after DPC sensitization. Treatment reported: therapeutic diphenylcyclopropenone sensitization with weekly scalp DPC. The study drew its donors from alopecia patients who were 18 to 70 years old and suitable for DPC. This CDR3 is 13 amino acids long. Germline values: CDR1 SQVTM, CDR2 ANQGSEA. MiXCR, applied by TCRdb to the RACE reads, yields one record per CDR3 protein. The profile shows about 100,000 distinct CDR3 sequences, 11% of them singletons. The chain couples TRBV29-1 to TRBJ1-5; D perhaps matches TRBD1 (5 bases). The starting material was whole blood, obtained in connection with sensitization to the hapten diphenylcyclopropenone (DPC). The source is a woman aged 40 to 50 with alopecia areata. Some clones in this sample may be carry-over from other donors' samples. CDR3 nucleotide sequence: TGCGGGTGTGCGGGGGATGGCAATCAGCCCCAGCATTTT. Translation: CGCAGDGNQPQHF. The whole variable domain, remainder taken from reference TRBV29-1 and TRBJ1-5, is SAVISQKPSRDICQRGTSLTIQCQVDSQVTMMFWYRQQPGQSLTLIATANQGSEATYESGFVIDKFPISRPNLTFSTLTVSNMSPEDSSIYLCGCAGDGNQPQHFGDGTRLSIL.